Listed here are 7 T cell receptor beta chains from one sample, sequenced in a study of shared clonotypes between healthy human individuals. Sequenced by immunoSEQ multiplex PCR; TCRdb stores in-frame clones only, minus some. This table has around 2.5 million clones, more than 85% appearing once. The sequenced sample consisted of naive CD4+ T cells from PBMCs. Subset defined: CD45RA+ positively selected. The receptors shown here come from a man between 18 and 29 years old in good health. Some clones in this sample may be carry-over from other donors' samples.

CDR3 residues: CASSPPVTDIGYSNQPQHF. The CDR3 coding sequence is TGTGCCAGCTCACCACCGGTGACAGACATTGGTTATAGCAATCAGCCCCAGCATTTT. V usage is TRBV18 and J usage is TRBJ1-5; a weak D match, TRBD1 (5 bases). V was pared by 0 bases and J by 0 bases, with 18 bases between. The CDR3 runs 19 residues. The V gene's germline CDR1 is KGHSH and CDR2 LQKENI.

The CDR3 sequence: CASSGQGWANVLTF. DNA for the CDR3: TGTGCCAGCAGTGGACAGGGCTGGGCCAACGTCCTGACTTTC. The chain couples TRBV28 to TRBJ2-6, with 8 bases lining up with TRBD1. CDR1 and CDR2 from the germline V gene are MDHEN and SYDVKM. CDR3 length equals 14 residues. The junction had 2 bases not matched to a gene; V was cut back by 5 bases and J by 5 bases.

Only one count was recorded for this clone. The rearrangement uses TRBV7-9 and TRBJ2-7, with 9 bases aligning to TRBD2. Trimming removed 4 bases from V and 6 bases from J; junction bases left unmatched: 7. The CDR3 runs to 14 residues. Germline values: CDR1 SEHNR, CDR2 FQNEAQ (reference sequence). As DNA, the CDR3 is TGTGCCAGCAGCTACGGACTAGCGAGGGGCGAGCAGTACTTC. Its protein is CASSYGLARGEQYF.

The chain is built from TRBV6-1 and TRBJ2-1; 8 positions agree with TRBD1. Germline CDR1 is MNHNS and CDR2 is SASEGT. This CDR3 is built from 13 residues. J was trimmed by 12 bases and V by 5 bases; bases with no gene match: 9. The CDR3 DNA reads TGTGCCAGCAGTTTCGACGGACAGGGATGGCAGTTCTTC. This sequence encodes CASSFDGQGWQFF.

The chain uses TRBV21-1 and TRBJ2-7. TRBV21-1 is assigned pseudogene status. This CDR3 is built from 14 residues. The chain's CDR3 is CASSHRSGPHEQYF. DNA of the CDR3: TGTGCCAGCAGCCACCGTTCGGGACCCCACGAGCAGTACTTC.

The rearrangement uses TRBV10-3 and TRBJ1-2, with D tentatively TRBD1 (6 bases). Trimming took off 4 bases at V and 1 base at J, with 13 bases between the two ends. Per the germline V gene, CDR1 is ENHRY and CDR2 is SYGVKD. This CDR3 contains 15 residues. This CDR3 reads CAISVGGEGNYGYTF. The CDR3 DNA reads TGTGCCATCAGTGTTGGGGGCGAAGGTAACTATGGCTACACCTTC.

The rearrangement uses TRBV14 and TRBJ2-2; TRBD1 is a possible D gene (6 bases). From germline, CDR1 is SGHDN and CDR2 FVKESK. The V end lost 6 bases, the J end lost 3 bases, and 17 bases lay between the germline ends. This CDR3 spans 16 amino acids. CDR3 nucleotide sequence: TGTGCCAGCAGTCCCGGTTGGGGGCGAGACACCGGGGAGCTGTTTTTT. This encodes CASSPGWGRDTGELFF.